The 27 T cell receptor beta chains below all came from one sample that was sequenced in a study of T cell clonotyping in hematopoietic cell transplantation. The protocol was immunoSEQ multiplex PCR, while the TCRdb copy is restricted to in-frame clones and leaves out a portion. The sample gives 7,000 or so clones, roughly 98% of which show up once; just under 0.65% is in the top ten. Sequences were derived from PBMCs, sampled 30 days after allogeneic stem cell transplant. All receptors derive from a male patient between 60 and 69 years old who had an allogeneic stem cell transplant from a related donor, so the T cells may come from the graft donor. Some clones in this sample may be carry-over from other donors' samples.

The V gene is TRBV19, the J gene TRBJ2-1; the match to TRBD1 covers 8 bases. The V segment lost 4 bases and the J segment 4 bases; nucleotides outside the gene matches: 9. The CDR3 totals 16 residues. CDR1 and CDR2 from the germline V gene are LNHDA and SQIVND (reference sequence). As DNA, the CDR3 is TGTGCCAGTAGTAGGGCAGGGGGCACCGTTTACAATGAGCAGTTCTTC. This codes for CASSRAGGTVYNEQFF.

V and J are TRBV7-6 and TRBJ2-1; TRBD2 matches 10 bases. J gave up 4 bases and V 3 bases, and 3 bases lay outside the gene matches. This CDR3 spans 15 amino acids. Germline CDR1 SGHVS, CDR2 FNYEAQ. This chain's CDR3 is CASSFSGGPYNEQFF. The DNA of the CDR3 is TGTGCCAGCAGCTTTAGCGGGGGGCCGTACAATGAGCAGTTCTTC.

The chain employs TRBV6-5 and TRBJ1-4; D not resolved. Trimming cost V 8 bases and J 7 bases, with 11 bases left between them. The CDR3 loop spans 12 amino acids. Germline values: CDR1 MNHEY, CDR2 SVGAGI. CDR3 protein: CASGLATEKLFF. The CDR3 DNA reads as TGTGCCAGCGGCCTGGCTACTGAAAAACTGTTTTTT.

The chain uses TRBV7-9 and TRBJ2-7; a weak D match, TRBD2 (7 bases). V shed 0 bases and J shed 5 bases, with 14 bases lying between them. The germline CDR1 and CDR2 sequences are SEHNR and FQNEAQ (reference sequence). CDR3 length equals 15 residues. CDR3 amino acids: CASSLAGGPGNEQYF. The CDR3 bases are TGTGCCAGCAGCTTAGCGGGGGGGCCGGGGAACGAGCAGTACTTC.

The V call is TRBV6-1, the J call TRBJ1-5, with a weak D call TRBD1 (5 bases). Germline V gene data show CDR1 as MNHNS and CDR2 as SASEGT. Trimming took 3 bases from V and 2 from J, leaving 11 bases between them. The CDR3 extends over 15 amino acids. CDR3 sequence: CASSDWGQGNQPQHF. The DNA of the CDR3 is TGTGCCAGCAGTGATTGGGGCCAGGGCAATCAGCCCCAGCATTTT.

The V and J genes are TRBV11-2 and TRBJ2-5, with 10 bases that match TRBD2. This CDR3 is 16 amino acids long. CDR1 is SGHAT and CDR2 is FQNNGV in the germline V gene. J lost 2 bases, V lost 2 bases, and 5 bases had no gene match. The CDR3 DNA is TGTGCCAGCAGCTTATCACTAGCGGGGAGACAAGAGACCCAGTACTTC. This codes for CASSLSLAGRQETQYF.

The V call is TRBV6-1, the J call TRBJ1-2; D is unclear. Trimming pared 2 bases from V and 8 bases from J, leaving 12 bases between. Germline V lookup: CDR1 MNHNS, CDR2 SASEGT. The CDR3 extends over 13 amino acids. The CDR3 protein is CASSEPSTLGYTF. CDR3 coding DNA: TGTGCCAGCAGTGAACCGAGTACCCTCGGCTACACCTTC.

The chain recombines TRBV6-6 with TRBJ2-2, with D unresolved. Trimming left V 7 bases short and J 3 bases short, with 6 bases between. The V gene's germline CDR1 is MNHNY and CDR2 SVGAGI (reference sequence). This CDR3 is built from 12 residues. CDR3 sequence: CASIRDTGELFF. The CDR3, as DNA: TGTGCCAGCATCCGGGACACCGGGGAGCTGTTTTTT.

J is TRBJ2-7 and V is TRBV6-1; D remains ambiguous. CDR1 and CDR2 from the germline V gene are MNHNS and SASEGT. The CDR3 extends over 11 amino acids. V lost 1 base, J lost 5 bases, and 3 bases lay in between. DNA of the CDR3: TGTGCCAGCAGTGAAGGTGACGAGCAGTACTTC. The encoded protein is CASSEGDEQYF.

CDR3 residues: CATSRSLSSGANVLTF. The CDR3 coding sequence is TGTGCCACCAGTCGCAGTTTGAGTTCTGGGGCCAACGTCCTGACTTTC. J is TRBJ2-6 and V is TRBV15; no clear D. The V gene lost 6 bases and the J gene lost 1 base, with 13 bases spanning the gap. CDR1 is LNHNV and CDR2 is YYDKDF in the germline V gene (reference sequence). The CDR3 is made up of 16 amino acids.

The gene calls are TRBV5-4 and TRBJ1-1; no definite D call. The CDR3 contains 17 residues. V was pared by 0 bases and J by 1 base, with 16 bases between. Germline CDR1 reads SGHNT; CDR2 reads YYREEE (reference sequence). The CDR3, as DNA: TGTGCCAGCAGCTTGGCGCCTAATAGGGCCGGGAACACTGAAGCTTTCTTT. It yields the protein CASSLAPNRAGNTEAFF.

V usage is TRBV28 and J usage is TRBJ1-1; D is unclear. The germline CDR1 and CDR2 sequences are MDHEN and SYDVKM. Trimming removed 7 bases from V and 5 bases from J, with 11 bases in between. The CDR3 runs to 12 residues. CDR3 amino acids: CASTTSRTEAFF. Here the CDR3 DNA reads TGTGCCAGCACCACCTCCCGTACTGAAGCTTTCTTT.

This rearrangement joins TRBV5-4 to TRBJ2-7; tentatively, D is TRBD2 (5 bases). Trimming stripped 5 bases from V and 1 base from J, with 13 bases between. The CDR3 length is 14 residues. Germline assignment: CDR1 SGHNT and CDR2 YYREEE (reference sequence). CDR3 residues: CASSTGMGSYEQYF. The CDR3 nucleotides read TGTGCCAGCAGTACCGGGATGGGTTCCTACGAGCAGTACTTC.

The V gene is TRBV18, the J gene TRBJ2-7; D gene unclear. Germline values: CDR1 KGHSH, CDR2 LQKENI. This CDR3 contains 13 residues. Trimming stripped 6 bases from V and 3 bases from J, with 12 bases between. This CDR3 reads CASSLHQVYEQYF. For the CDR3, the DNA is TGTGCCAGCTCCCTACACCAAGTCTACGAGCAGTACTTC.

This chain uses TRBV5-1 with TRBJ1-1; D is perhaps TRBD1 (6 bases). The ends were cut back, 0 bases at V and 0 bases at J, with 12 bases in the middle. This CDR3 comprises 16 residues. The germline gives CDR1 SGHRS, CDR2 YFSETQ. The CDR3 DNA reads TGCGCCAGCAGCTTGGATACCCAGGGGATGAACACTGAAGCTTTCTTT. Amino acid sequence: CASSLDTQGMNTEAFF.

J is TRBJ2-7 and V is TRBV7-2; D ambiguous. V lost 1 base and J lost 6, with 7 bases in between. The CDR3 extends over 12 amino acids. Per the germline V gene, CDR1 is SGHTA and CDR2 is FQGNSA. The CDR3 DNA reads TGTGCCAGCAGCTTAGAGGTGGGCGAGCAGTACTTC. Encoded protein: CASSLEVGEQYF.

CDR3 nucleotides: TGTGCCAGCAGCTCTATAGGACAGGGGGATGGCTACACCTTC. This encodes CASSSIGQGDGYTF. The chain carries TRBV7-9 and TRBJ1-2, with TRBD1 matching over 10 bases. This CDR3 spans 14 amino acids. J lost 6 bases, V lost 4 bases, and 5 bases had no gene match. Germline V gene lookup returns CDR1 SEHNR and CDR2 FQNEAQ (reference sequence).

In its sample, this clone is large. The chain is built from TRBV9 and TRBJ1-5, with 7 bases identical to TRBD1. The CDR3 consists of 13 residues. V was clipped by 4 bases and J by 4 bases; unmatched bases: 2. CDR1 is SGDLS and CDR2 is YYNGEE in the germline V gene. Here the CDR3 reads CASSRDSNQPQHF. In DNA, the CDR3 is TGTGCCAGCAGCAGGGACAGTAATCAGCCCCAGCATTTT.

The chain links TRBV11-2 to TRBJ1-3; D not certain. The germline CDR1 and CDR2 sequences are SGHAT and FQNNGV. Trimming pared 5 bases from V and 0 bases from J, leaving 14 bases between. This CDR3 is 16 amino acids long. The CDR3 region is CASSPIVAGSGNTIYF. DNA for the CDR3: TGTGCCAGCAGCCCAATAGTTGCCGGCTCTGGAAACACCATATATTTT.

This clone appeared a single time. This chain joins TRBV5-1 and TRBJ2-1, with 8 positions matching TRBD2. This CDR3 contains 15 residues. Germline V gene lookup returns CDR1 SGHRS and CDR2 YFSETQ. The junction had 6 bases not matched to a gene; V was cut back by 1 base and J by 6 bases. CDR3 loop: CASSLLGLVANEQFF. DNA of the CDR3: TGCGCCAGCAGCTTGCTGGGACTAGTCGCCAATGAGCAGTTCTTC.

The chain carries TRBV18 and TRBJ1-2; 11 bases line up with TRBD1. The CDR3 is 16 amino acids. V gave up 1 base and J gave up 8 bases; unmatched junction bases: 9. Germline CDR1 reads KGHSH; CDR2 reads LQKENI. The CDR3 region is CASSPLPGQGARGYTF. The CDR3 DNA follows: TGTGCCAGCTCACCACTTCCAGGACAGGGGGCGCGGGGCTACACCTTC.

The J gene is TRBJ1-6, the V gene TRBV27; D call uncertain. Germline lookup yields CDR1 MNHEY and CDR2 SMNVEV (reference sequence). The CDR3 has 15 amino acids. V gave up 7 bases and J gave up 9 bases, with 19 bases separating them. The CDR3 loop reads CASTPIGKEGSPLHF. The CDR3 DNA is TGTGCCAGCACCCCTATCGGGAAAGAGGGTTCACCCCTCCACTTT.

V and J are TRBV11-1 and TRBJ2-3; TRBD2 matches at 14 bases. The junction had 3 bases not matched to a gene; V was cut back by 5 bases and J by 2 bases. Germline-derived CDR1 and CDR2 are SGHAT and FQDESV (reference sequence). The CDR3 contains 16 residues. CDR3 nucleotide sequence: TGTGCCAGCAGCCCGGGACTAGCGGGGGTCACAGATACGCAGTATTTT. It yields the protein CASSPGLAGVTDTQYF.

The chain is built from TRBV2 and TRBJ1-5; D call uncertain. From germline, CDR1 is SNHLY and CDR2 FYNNEI. This CDR3 is 14 amino acids long. The V end lost 1 base, the J end lost 0 bases, and 4 bases lay between the germline ends. CDR3 nucleotides: TGTGCCAGCAGTGAAGTTGATAGCAATCAGCCCCAGCATTTT. As protein: CASSEVDSNQPQHF.

The chain links TRBV5-1 to TRBJ1-1; TRBD1 matches at 7 bases. Germline loops: CDR1 SGHRS, CDR2 YFSETQ. The CDR3 sequence is 15 residues long. After removal of 4 bases from V and 0 bases from J, the junction contained 6 bases not matched to a gene. CDR3 nucleotide sequence: TGCGCCAGCAGCAGAGGGACAGCAATGAACACTGAAGCTTTCTTT. Residues: CASSRGTAMNTEAFF. Full variable domain (remainder filled in from reference TRBV5-1 and TRBJ1-1): KAGVTQTPRYLIKTRGQQVTLSCSPISGHRSVSWYQQTPGQGLQFLFEYFSETQRNKGNFPGRFSGRQFSNSRSEMNVSTLELGDSALYLCASSRGTAMNTEAFFGQGTRLTVV.

The chain uses TRBV5-1 and TRBJ2-1; 10 positions match TRBD1. J was trimmed by 6 bases and V by 4 bases; bases with no gene match: 10. Per germline, CDR1 SGHRS and CDR2 YFSETQ. The CDR3 extends over 16 amino acids. As DNA, the CDR3 is TGCGCCAGCAGCCCAGAGGGACAGGGGAGTAGCAATGAGCAGTTCTTC. Translated: CASSPEGQGSSNEQFF. Drawing the rest from reference TRBV5-1 and TRBJ2-1, the complete variable domain is KAGVTQTPRYLIKTRGQQVTLSCSPISGHRSVSWYQQTPGQGLQFLFEYFSETQRNKGNFPGRFSGRQFSNSRSEMNVSTLELGDSALYLCASSPEGQGSSNEQFFGPGTRLTVL.

This chain's CDR3 is CASSYGGQRYEQYF. The DNA of the CDR3 is TGTGCCAGCAGTTATGGGGGACAGCGCTACGAGCAGTACTTC. This chain connects TRBV6-6 to TRBJ2-7; TRBD1 matches 7 bases. After removal of 3 bases from V and 3 bases from J, the junction contained 5 bases not matched to a gene. The germline V gene has CDR1 MNHNY and CDR2 SVGAGI (reference sequence). The CDR3 sequence is 14 residues long.